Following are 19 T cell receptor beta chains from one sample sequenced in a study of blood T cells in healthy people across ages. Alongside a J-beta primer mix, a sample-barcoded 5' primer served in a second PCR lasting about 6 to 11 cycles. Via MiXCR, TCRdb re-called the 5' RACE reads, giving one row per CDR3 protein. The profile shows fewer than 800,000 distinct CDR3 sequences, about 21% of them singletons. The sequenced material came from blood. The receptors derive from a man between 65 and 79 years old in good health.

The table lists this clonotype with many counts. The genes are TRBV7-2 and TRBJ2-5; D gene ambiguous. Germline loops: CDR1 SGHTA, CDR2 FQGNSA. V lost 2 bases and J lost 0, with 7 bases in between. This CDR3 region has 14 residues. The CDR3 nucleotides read TGTGCCAGCAGCTTACATGGTAACCAAGAGACCCAGTACTTC. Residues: CASSLHGNQETQYF.

CDR3 sequence: CSARDGTTQGGYTF. The CDR3 DNA reads TGCAGTGCTAGAGACGGGACTACGCAAGGAGGCTACACCTTC. The V gene is TRBV20-1, the J gene TRBJ1-2; D possibly corresponds to TRBD1 (5 bases). The CDR3 has 14 amino acids. V was cut by 0 bases and J by 8 bases, with 16 bases left in between. CDR1 and CDR2 from the germline V gene are DFQATT and SNEGSKA (reference sequence).

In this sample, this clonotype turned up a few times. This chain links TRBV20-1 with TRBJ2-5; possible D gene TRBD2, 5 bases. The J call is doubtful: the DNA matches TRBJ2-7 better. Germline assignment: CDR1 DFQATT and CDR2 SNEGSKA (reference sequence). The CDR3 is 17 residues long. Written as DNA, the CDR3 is TGCAGTGCTAGAGATAGACCCCTCTCTGGCGGGCCCTACGAGCAGTACTTC. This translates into CSARDRPLSGGPYEQYF.

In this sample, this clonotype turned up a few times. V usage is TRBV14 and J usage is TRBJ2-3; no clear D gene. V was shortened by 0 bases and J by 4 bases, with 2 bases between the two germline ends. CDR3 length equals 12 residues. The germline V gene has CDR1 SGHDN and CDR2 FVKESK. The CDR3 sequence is CASSQESDTQYF. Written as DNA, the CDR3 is TGTGCCAGCAGCCAAGAGTCAGATACGCAGTATTTT. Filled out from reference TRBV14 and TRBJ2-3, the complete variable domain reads EAGVTQFPSHSVIEKGQTVTLRCDPISGHDNLYWYRRVMGKEIKFLLHFVKESKQDESGMPNNRFLAERTGGTYSTLKVQPAELEDSGVYFCASSQESDTQYFGPGTRLTVL.

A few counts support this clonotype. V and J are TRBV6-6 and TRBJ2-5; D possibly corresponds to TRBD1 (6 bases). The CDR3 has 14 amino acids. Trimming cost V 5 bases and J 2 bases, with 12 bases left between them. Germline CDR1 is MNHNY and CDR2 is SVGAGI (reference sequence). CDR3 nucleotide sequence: TGTGCCAGCAGTCCCGTGACAGGACAAGAGACCCAGTACTTC. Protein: CASSPVTGQETQYF.

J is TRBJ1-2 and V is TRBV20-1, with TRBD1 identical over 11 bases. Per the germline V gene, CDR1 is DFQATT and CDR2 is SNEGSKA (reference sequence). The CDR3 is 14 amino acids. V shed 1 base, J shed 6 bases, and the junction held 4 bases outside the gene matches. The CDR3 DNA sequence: TGCAGTGCTAGAGGACCGGGACAGGGGGATGGCTACACCTTC. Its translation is CSARGPGQGDGYTF.

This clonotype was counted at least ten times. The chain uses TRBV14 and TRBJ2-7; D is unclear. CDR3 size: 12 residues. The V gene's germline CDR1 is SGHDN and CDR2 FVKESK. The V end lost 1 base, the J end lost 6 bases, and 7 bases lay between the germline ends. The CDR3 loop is CASSQVGFEQYF. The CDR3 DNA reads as TGTGCCAGCAGCCAAGTTGGGTTCGAGCAGTACTTC.

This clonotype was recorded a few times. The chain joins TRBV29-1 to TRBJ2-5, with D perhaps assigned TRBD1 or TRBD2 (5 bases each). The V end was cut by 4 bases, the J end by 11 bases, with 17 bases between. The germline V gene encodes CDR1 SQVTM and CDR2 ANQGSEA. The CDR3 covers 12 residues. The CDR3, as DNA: TGCAGCGTTGGAGGGACGGTTGGGGAGCAGTACTTC. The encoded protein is CSVGGTVGEQYF.

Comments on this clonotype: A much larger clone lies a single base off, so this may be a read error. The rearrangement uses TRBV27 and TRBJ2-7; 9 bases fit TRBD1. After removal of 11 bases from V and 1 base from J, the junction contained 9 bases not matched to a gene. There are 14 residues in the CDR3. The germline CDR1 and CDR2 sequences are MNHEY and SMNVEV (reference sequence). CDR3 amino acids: CAGNPGQGSYEQYF. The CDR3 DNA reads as TGTGCCGGCAATCCGGGACAGGGATCCTACGAGCAGTACTTC.

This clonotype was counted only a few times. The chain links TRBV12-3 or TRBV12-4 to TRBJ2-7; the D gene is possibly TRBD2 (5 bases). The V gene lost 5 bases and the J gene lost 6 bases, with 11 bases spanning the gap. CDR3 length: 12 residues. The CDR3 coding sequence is TGTGCCAGCAGTCTCCCGGGGAGCGAGCAGTACTTC. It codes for CASSLPGSEQYF.

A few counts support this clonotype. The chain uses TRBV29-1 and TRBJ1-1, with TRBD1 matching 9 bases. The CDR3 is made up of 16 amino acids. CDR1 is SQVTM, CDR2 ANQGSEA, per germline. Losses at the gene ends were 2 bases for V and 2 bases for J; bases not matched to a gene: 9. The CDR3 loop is CSVEMGQGGYNTEAFF. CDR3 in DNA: TGCAGCGTTGAAATGGGACAGGGTGGCTATAACACTGAAGCTTTCTTT. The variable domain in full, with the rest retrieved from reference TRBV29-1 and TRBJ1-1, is SAVISQKPSRDICQRGTSLTIQCQVDSQVTMMFWYRQQPGQSLTLIATANQGSEATYESGFVIDKFPISRPNLTFSTLTVSNMSPEDSSIYLCSVEMGQGGYNTEAFFGQGTRLTVV.

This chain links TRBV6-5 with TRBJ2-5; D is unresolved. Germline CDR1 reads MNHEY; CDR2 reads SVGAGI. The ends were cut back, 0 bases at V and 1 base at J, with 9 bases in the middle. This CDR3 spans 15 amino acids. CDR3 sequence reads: CASSYSPDGQETQYF. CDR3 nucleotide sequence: TGTGCCAGCAGTTACTCGCCGGACGGCCAAGAGACCCAGTACTTC.

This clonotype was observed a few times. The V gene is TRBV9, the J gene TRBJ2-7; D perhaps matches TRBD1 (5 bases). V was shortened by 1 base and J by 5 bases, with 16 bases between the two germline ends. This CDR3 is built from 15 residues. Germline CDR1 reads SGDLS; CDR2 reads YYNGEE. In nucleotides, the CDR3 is TGTGCCAGCAGCGTACCTGGCCAACAGGAAAACGAGCAGTACTTC. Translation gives CASSVPGQQENEQYF. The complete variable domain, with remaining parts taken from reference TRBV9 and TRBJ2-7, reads DSGVTQTPKHLITATGQRVTLRCSPRSGDLSVYWYQQSLDQGLQFLIQYYNGEERAKGNILERFSAQQFPDLHSELNLSSLELGDSALYFCASSVPGQQENEQYFGPGTRLTVT.

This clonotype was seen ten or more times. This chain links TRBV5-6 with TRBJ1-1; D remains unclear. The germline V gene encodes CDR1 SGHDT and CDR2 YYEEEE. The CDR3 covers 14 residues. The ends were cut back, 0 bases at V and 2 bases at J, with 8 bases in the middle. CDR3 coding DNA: TGTGCCAGCAGCTTGGCCGCGGGAAACACTGAAGCTTTCTTT. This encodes CASSLAAGNTEAFF.

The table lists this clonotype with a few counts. CDR3 nucleotide sequence: TGCAGCGTTGCCGATGCGGGGCCTAGCACAGATACGCAGTATTTT. Its translation is CSVADAGPSTDTQYF. V is TRBV29-1 and J is TRBJ2-3; D is possibly TRBD2 (6 bases). Looked up from germline, CDR1 is SQVTM and CDR2 is ANQGSEA. The CDR3 extends over 15 amino acids. Trimming pared 4 bases from V and 0 bases from J, leaving 14 bases between.

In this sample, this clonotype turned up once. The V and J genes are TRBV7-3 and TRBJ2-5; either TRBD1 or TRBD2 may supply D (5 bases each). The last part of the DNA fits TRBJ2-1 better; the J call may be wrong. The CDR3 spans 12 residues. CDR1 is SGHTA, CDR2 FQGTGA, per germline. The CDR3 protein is CASSLGTYEQFF. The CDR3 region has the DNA TGTGCCAGCAGCTTAGGGACCTATGAGCAGTTCTTC.

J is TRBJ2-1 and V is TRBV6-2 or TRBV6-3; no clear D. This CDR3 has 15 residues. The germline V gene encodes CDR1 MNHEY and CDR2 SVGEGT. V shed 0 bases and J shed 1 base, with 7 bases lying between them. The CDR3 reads CASSYSMESYNEQFF. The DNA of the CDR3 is TGTGCCAGCAGTTACTCGATGGAGTCCTACAATGAGCAGTTCTTC.

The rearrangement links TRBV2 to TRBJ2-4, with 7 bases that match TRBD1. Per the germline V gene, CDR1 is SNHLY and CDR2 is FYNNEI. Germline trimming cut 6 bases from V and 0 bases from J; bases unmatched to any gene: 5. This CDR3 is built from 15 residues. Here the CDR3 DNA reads TGTGCCAGCAGGACAGGGCTCCTAGCCAAAAACATTCAGTACTTC. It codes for CASRTGLLAKNIQYF.

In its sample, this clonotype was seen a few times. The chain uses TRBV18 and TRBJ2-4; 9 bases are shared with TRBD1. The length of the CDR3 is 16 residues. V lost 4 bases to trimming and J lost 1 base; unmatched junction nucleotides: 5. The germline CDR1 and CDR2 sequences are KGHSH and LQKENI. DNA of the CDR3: TGTGCCAGCTCACACACAGGGGGCGCGGCCAAAAACATTCAGTACTTC. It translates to CASSHTGGAAKNIQYF.